The 20 T cell receptor beta chains presented below share a single source sample, sequenced in a study of T cells in Graves' hyperthyroidism and ophthalmopathy. Amplification targeted TCR beta CDR3 regions from RNA transcripts. First-round RT-PCR with HTBI primers amplified the TCR CDR3 region. MiXCR, applied by TCRdb to the multiplex PCR reads, yields one record per CDR3 protein. This sample carries 500,000 to 600,000 distinct CDR3 sequences, 40% to 55% of them seen once, and the ten largest clones take approximately 7.5%. The sample comprised peripheral blood or thyroid tissue (not recorded which). These receptors came from a woman under 30 with Graves' hyperthyroidism.

The chain has TRBV7-9 and TRBJ2-7; 9 bases fit TRBD1. Losses at the gene ends were 7 bases for V and 0 bases for J; bases not matched to a gene: 10. Germline V gene sequence: CDR1 SEHNR, CDR2 FQNEAQ (reference sequence). The CDR3 contains 16 residues. CDR3 protein: CASNTRQGEDSYEQYF. CDR3 sequence (DNA): TGTGCCAGCAACACTCGACAGGGGGAAGACTCCTACGAGCAGTACTTC.

Notes on this clonotype: This may be a read error, as it is one base from a much larger clone. The chain joins TRBV6-1 to TRBJ2-7; 9 bases are shared with TRBD2. Germline lookup yields CDR1 MNHNS and CDR2 SASEGT. V shed 7 bases and J 6 bases; nucleotides not matched to a gene: 7. This CDR3 contains 13 residues. CDR3 region: CASNGGAGGEQYF. As DNA, the CDR3 is TGTGCCAGCAACGGAGGAGCGGGAGGCGAGCAGTACTTC.

This clonotype showed up just once. V and J are TRBV25-1 and TRBJ2-7, with 9 bases matching TRBD2. In germline, CDR1 is MGHDK, CDR2 SYGVNS. The junction had 6 bases not matched to a gene; V was cut back by 2 bases and J by 7 bases. This CDR3 spans 14 amino acids. CDR3 bases: TGTGCCAGCAGTGAAGGGGCTAGCGGGACTGAGCAGTACTTC. It specifies CASSEGASGTEQYF.

J is TRBJ1-1 and V is TRBV29-1; 9 bases line up with TRBD1. The CDR3 has 13 residues. Germline CDR1 and CDR2: SQVTM and ANQGSEA. After removal of 6 bases from V and 4 bases from J, the junction contained 6 bases not matched to a gene. In nucleotides, the CDR3 is TGCAGCGTCCGCGGACAGGGGTCCACTGAAGCTTTCTTT. This sequence encodes CSVRGQGSTEAFF.

In this sample, this clonotype turned up many times. This chain uses TRBV6-2 or TRBV6-3 with TRBJ1-1, with D possibly being TRBD1 (6 bases). V dropped 6 bases and J dropped 3 bases, with 17 bases sitting between them. The CDR3 has 15 residues. Germline loops: CDR1 MNHEY, CDR2 SVGEGT. As DNA, the CDR3 is TGTGCCAGCAGACAACCCGGGGGCCGGGACACTGAAGCTTTCTTT. Protein: CASRQPGGRDTEAFF.

This chain joins TRBV7-2 and TRBJ2-7, with D possibly being TRBD2 (6 bases). Germline CDR1 and CDR2: SGHTA and FQGNSA. The CDR3 contains 14 residues. Trimming removed 2 bases at V and 3 bases at J, with 11 bases between. The CDR3 sequence: CASSLRNSGYEQYF. In DNA form, the CDR3 reads TGTGCCAGCAGCTTACGGAATAGCGGCTACGAGCAGTACTTC.

A remark on this clonotype: Mismatch with germline at one junction end may stem from a read error. The rearrangement links TRBV5-4 to TRBJ2-5; D is undetermined. Germline V gene data show CDR1 as SGHNT and CDR2 as YYREEE (reference sequence). The CDR3 extends over 12 amino acids. The CDR3 nucleotides read TGTGCCAGCAGCTTGACACAAGGGACCCAGTACTTC. Translated: CASSLTQGTQYF.

This clonotype was seen ten or more times. The chain carries TRBV14 and TRBJ2-7; 8 bases align to TRBD2. Germline assignment: CDR1 SGHDN and CDR2 FVKESK. J gave up 2 bases and V 3 bases, and 9 bases lay outside the gene matches. The CDR3 is 16 residues long. This chain's CDR3 is CASSHGPTLAAYEQYF. CDR3 coding DNA: TGTGCCAGCAGCCACGGCCCAACACTAGCGGCCTACGAGCAGTACTTC.

The chain couples TRBV6-5 to TRBJ2-7; 8 bases align to TRBD2. Trimming removed 5 bases from V and 7 bases from J; junction bases left unmatched: 10. CDR1 and CDR2 from the germline V gene are MNHEY and SVGAGI. There are 14 residues in the CDR3. In nucleotides, the CDR3 is TGTGCCAGCAGTCCGTTCCGACTAGCGTGGGAGCAGTACTTC. Translating it yields CASSPFRLAWEQYF.

At least ten counts were recorded for this clonotype. The CDR3 region has the DNA TGTGCCAGCGCAACGGTTATCGAGGCTTTCTTT. This gives the protein CASATVIEAFF. V and J are TRBV12-3 or TRBV12-4 and TRBJ1-1, with D uncertain. This CDR3 region has 11 residues. Trimming pared 8 bases from V and 11 bases from J, leaving 15 bases between.

Of note for this clonotype: A clone one base away is much larger, so this may be a read error. The rearrangement links TRBV5-1 to TRBJ2-5, with 12 bases fitting TRBD2. The germline V gene has CDR1 SGHRS and CDR2 YFSETQ. This CDR3 is built from 15 residues. After removal of 3 bases from V and 5 bases from J, the junction contained 5 bases not matched to a gene. CDR3 region: CASSSASGRAETQYF. The CDR3 region has the DNA TGCGCCAGCAGCTCGGCTAGCGGGAGGGCGGAGACCCAGTACTTC.

This clonotype was seen ten or more times. One end of the junction does not line up with germline, which may come from a read error. This chain links TRBV7-3 with TRBJ1-1; D is unclear. The germline CDR1 and CDR2 sequences are SGHTA and FQGTGA. The CDR3 has 14 amino acids. The CDR3 protein is CASSLTPAGSALVF. In nucleotides, the CDR3 is TGTGCCAGCAGCTTAACCCCGGCAGGTTCGGCCCTCGTCTTT.

The chain uses TRBV5-3 and TRBJ1-6; a possible D gene is TRBD1 (5 bases). TRBV5-3 is recorded as an ORF, its role being uncertain. V lost 8 bases and J 6 bases, leaving 15 bases between the germline ends. This CDR3 contains 14 residues. The CDR3 region is CASRTRRGNSPLHF. In DNA, the CDR3 is TGTGCCAGCAGAACCAGAAGGGGTAATTCACCCCTCCACTTT.

This clonotype showed up just once. This sequence joins TRBV7-3 and TRBJ2-1, with 8 nucleotides matching TRBD2. The CDR3 spans 16 residues. Germline V gives CDR1 SGHTA, CDR2 FQGTGA. J was trimmed by 0 bases and V by 5 bases; bases with no gene match: 6. DNA of the CDR3: TGTGCCAGCAGCATGTTAGCGGGGAGCTCCTACAATGAGCAGTTCTTC. This translates into CASSMLAGSSYNEQFF.

This clonotype was recorded only once. The CDR3 region is CASRTGTGGGYGYTF. For the CDR3, the DNA is TGTGCCAGCAGAACCGGGACAGGGGGAGGCTATGGCTACACCTTC. The chain has TRBV2 and TRBJ1-2, with 11 bases identical to TRBD1. The CDR3 consists of 15 residues. From germline, CDR1 is SNHLY and CDR2 FYNNEI. Germline trimming cut 6 bases from V and 4 bases from J; bases unmatched to any gene: 7.

J is TRBJ2-7 and V is TRBV25-1, with D possibly being TRBD1 (6 bases). This CDR3 region has 15 residues. V was cut by 6 bases and J by 4 bases, with 19 bases left in between. From germline, CDR1 is MGHDK and CDR2 SYGVNS. The CDR3 region is CASRPSGTFLYEQYF. CDR3 nucleotides: TGTGCCAGCAGACCCTCCGGGACATTCCTTTACGAGCAGTACTTC.

This clonotype was seen more than once but under ten times. Given a much more abundant clone one base away, this may be a read error. J is TRBJ1-1 and V is TRBV3-1, with 8 bases that match TRBD1. The CDR3 is 12 residues long. Germline loops: CDR1 LGHDT, CDR2 YNNKEL (reference sequence). J lost 9 bases, V lost 4 bases, and 4 bases had no gene match. The CDR3 is CASSRDRGQAFF. Written as DNA, the CDR3 is TGTGCCAGCAGCCGAGACAGGGGACAAGCTTTCTTT.

In its sample, this clonotype was seen many times. The gene calls are TRBV2 and TRBJ2-7, with TRBD2 identical over 8 bases. J was trimmed by 0 bases and V by 1 base; bases with no gene match: 5. This CDR3 contains 16 residues. Per the germline V gene, CDR1 is SNHLY and CDR2 is FYNNEI. The DNA of the CDR3 is TGTGCCAGCAGTGAAGAGAGCGGGAGCGCCTCCTACGAGCAGTACTTC. Translation gives CASSEESGSASYEQYF.

This chain joins TRBV20-1 and TRBJ2-1; maybe TRBD2 (6 bases). Germline V gene sequence: CDR1 DFQATT, CDR2 SNEGSKA (reference sequence). The CDR3 spans 14 residues. Trimming stripped 0 bases from V and 0 bases from J, with 6 bases between. In DNA, the CDR3 is TGCAGTGCTAGAGATAGCGGCTCCTACAATGAGCAGTTCTTC. Translating gives CSARDSGSYNEQFF.

This clonotype appeared once. In this CDR3 the conserved last residue, phenylalanine or tryptophan, is missing, so a read error is likely. The V and J genes are TRBV18 and TRBJ2-7; the D gene is possibly TRBD2 (5 bases). In germline, CDR1 is KGHSH, CDR2 LQKENI. This CDR3 has 13 residues. The V end lost 3 bases, the J end lost 1 base, and 7 bases lay between the germline ends. In DNA, the CDR3 is TGTGCCAGCTCACCGCCGGGATCCTACGAGCAGTACCTC. Amino acid sequence: CASSPPGSYEQYL.